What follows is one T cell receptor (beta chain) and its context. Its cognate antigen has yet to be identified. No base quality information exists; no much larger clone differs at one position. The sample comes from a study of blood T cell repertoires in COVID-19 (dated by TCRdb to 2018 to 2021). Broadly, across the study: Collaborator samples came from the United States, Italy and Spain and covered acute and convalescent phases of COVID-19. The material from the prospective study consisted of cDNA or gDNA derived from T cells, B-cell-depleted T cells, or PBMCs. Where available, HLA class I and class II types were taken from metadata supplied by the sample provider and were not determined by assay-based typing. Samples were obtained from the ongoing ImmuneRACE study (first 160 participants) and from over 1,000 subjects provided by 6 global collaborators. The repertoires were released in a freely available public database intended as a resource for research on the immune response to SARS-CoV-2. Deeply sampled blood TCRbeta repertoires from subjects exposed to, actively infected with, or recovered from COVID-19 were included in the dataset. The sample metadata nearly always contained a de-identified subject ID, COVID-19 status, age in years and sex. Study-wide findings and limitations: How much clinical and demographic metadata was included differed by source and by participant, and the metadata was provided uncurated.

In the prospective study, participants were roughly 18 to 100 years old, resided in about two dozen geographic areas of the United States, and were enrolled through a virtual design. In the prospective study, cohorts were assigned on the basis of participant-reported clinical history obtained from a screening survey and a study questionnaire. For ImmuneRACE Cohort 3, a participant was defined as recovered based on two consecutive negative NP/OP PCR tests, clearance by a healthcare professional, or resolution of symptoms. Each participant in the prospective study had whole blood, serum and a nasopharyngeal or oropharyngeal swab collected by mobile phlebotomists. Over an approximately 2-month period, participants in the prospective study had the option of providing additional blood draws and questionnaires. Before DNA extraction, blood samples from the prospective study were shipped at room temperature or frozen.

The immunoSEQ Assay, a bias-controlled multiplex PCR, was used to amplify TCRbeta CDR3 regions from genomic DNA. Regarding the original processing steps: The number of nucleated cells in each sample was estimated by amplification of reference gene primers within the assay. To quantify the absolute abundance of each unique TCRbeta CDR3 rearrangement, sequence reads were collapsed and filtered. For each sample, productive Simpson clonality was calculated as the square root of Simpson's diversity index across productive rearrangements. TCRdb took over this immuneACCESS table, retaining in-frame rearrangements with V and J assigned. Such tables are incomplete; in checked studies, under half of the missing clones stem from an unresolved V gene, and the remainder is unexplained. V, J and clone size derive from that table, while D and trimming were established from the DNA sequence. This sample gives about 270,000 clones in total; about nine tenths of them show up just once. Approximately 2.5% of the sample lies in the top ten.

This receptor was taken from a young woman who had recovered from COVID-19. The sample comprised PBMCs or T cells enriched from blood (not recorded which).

The nucleotide sequence reads TGTGCCAGCAGCCCGGGCACGGGGGGGGGTGGCTACACCTTC. Its coded protein is CASSPGTGGGGYTF. This chain is built from TRBV7-8 and TRBJ1-2, with TRBD1 tentatively as D gene (5 bases match). CDR1 and CDR2 (SGHVS, FQNEAQ) derive from the germline V gene. The CDR3 contains 14 residues, cysteine and phenylalanine counted. Here the CDR3 DNA is all that survives: 42 bases in frame from base 1. The trim is 5 bases for V and 7 bases for J, with a gap of 17 bases between the germline ends.